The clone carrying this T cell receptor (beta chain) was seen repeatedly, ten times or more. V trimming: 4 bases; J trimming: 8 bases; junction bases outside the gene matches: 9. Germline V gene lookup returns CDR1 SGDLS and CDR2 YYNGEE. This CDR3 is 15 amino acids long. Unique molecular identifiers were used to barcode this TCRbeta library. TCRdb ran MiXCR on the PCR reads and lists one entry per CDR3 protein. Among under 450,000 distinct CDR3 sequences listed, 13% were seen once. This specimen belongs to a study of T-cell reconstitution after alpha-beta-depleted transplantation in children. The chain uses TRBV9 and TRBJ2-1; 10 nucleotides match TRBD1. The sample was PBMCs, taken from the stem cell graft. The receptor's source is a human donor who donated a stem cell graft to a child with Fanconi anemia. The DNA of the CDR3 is TGTGCCAGCAGCAAGAAGACAGGGGGCATGGATGAGCAGTTCTTC. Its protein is CASSKKTGGMDEQFF.